These 15 T cell receptor beta chains came from one sample sequenced in a study of CD8 T cells in ankylosing spondylitis. Using its own MiXCR run on the 5' RACE reads, TCRdb lists one record per CDR3 protein. This table has around 440,000 distinct CDR3 sequences, roughly 17% appearing once. No antigen is known for these receptors. Notes on the study in general: A motif of several highly homologous TCR beta variants was seen as apparently characteristic of ankylosing spondylitis blood.

The sample was blood, either unsorted or a sorted T cell fraction (not recorded which). The receptors were sampled from a male donor with ankylosing spondylitis.

Remarks on this clonotype: One end of the junction varies from germline; a read error may be responsible. V and J are TRBV18 and TRBJ2-5, with TRBD1 matching 9 bases. This CDR3 is 17 amino acids long. Per germline, CDR1 KGHSH and CDR2 LQKENI. This CDR3 reads CASSQGTGTGIREAQYF. The CDR3 nucleotides read TGTGCCAGCTCACAGGGCACCGGGACAGGGATAAGAGAGGCCCAGTACTTC.

Ten or more counts support this clonotype. The chain joins TRBV10-3 to TRBJ1-5, with D unclear. This CDR3 spans 13 amino acids. CDR1 ENHRY and CDR2 SYGVKD come from the germline V gene. V was pared by 3 bases and J by 3 bases, with 6 bases between. The CDR3 reads CAISDGDNQPQHF. The CDR3 nucleotides are TGTGCCATCAGTGACGGAGACAATCAGCCCCAGCATTTT.

The chain combines TRBV20-1 with TRBJ2-7; D is unresolved. The CDR3 sequence is 13 residues long. Germline V gene sequence: CDR1 DFQATT, CDR2 SNEGSKA (reference sequence). V was clipped by 0 bases and J by 5 bases, with 11 bases between them. CDR3 nucleotides: TGCAGTGCTAGAGATCCGGTAGCTAACGAGCAGTACTTC. As protein: CSARDPVANEQYF.

The V and J genes are TRBV6-5 and TRBJ2-7; D may be TRBD1 or TRBD2 (6 bases each). CDR3 length equals 15 residues. The V end was cut by 0 bases, the J end by 4 bases, with 13 bases between. Germline loops: CDR1 MNHEY, CDR2 SVGAGI. As DNA, the CDR3 is TGTGCCAGCAGTTACTCCCGGGGGCAGGGGTACGAGCAGTACTTC. This translates into CASSYSRGQGYEQYF.

This clonotype was picked up a small number of times. The V gene is TRBV20-1, the J gene TRBJ2-3; TRBD2 aligns across 7 bases. Losses at the gene ends were 5 bases for V and 5 bases for J; bases not matched to a gene: 16. Germline assignment: CDR1 DFQATT and CDR2 SNEGSKA (reference sequence). The CDR3 has 16 amino acids. The CDR3 loop is CSAGGGAGMEQDTQYF. Here the CDR3 DNA reads TGCAGTGCTGGGGGGGGAGCAGGGATGGAGCAAGATACGCAGTATTTT.

J is TRBJ1-1 and V is TRBV19; D perhaps matches TRBD1 (5 bases). This CDR3 contains 15 residues. V lost 5 bases to trimming and J lost 1 base, with 14 bases between them. The germline V gene has CDR1 LNHDA and CDR2 SQIVND (reference sequence). CDR3 amino acids: CASSSPDITNTEAFF. CDR3 in DNA: TGTGCCAGTAGTTCCCCGGACATTACGAACACTGAAGCTTTCTTT.

The chain links TRBV6-1 to TRBJ2-2; 7 nucleotides match TRBD2. Per the germline V gene, CDR1 is MNHNS and CDR2 is SASEGT. V gave up 11 bases and J gave up 4 bases; unmatched junction bases: 7. There are 13 residues in the CDR3. CDR3 sequence (DNA): TGTGCCGGGGGGGGGTACGGCACCGGGGAGCTGTTTTTT. As protein: CAGGGYGTGELFF.

This chain connects TRBV11-3 to TRBJ2-3, with no clear D. The CDR3 totals 14 residues. With 5 bases removed from V and 1 base from J, the gap between germline ends came to 10 bases. Germline V CDR1 and CDR2: SGHNT, YENEEA. This chain's CDR3 is CASSPHTGTDTQYF. CDR3 nucleotide sequence: TGTGCCAGCAGCCCTCACACGGGCACAGATACGCAGTATTTT.

At least ten counts were recorded for this clonotype. CDR3 amino acids: CSDGGGGNEQFF. The CDR3 DNA follows: TGCAGCGACGGGGGGGGAGGGAATGAGCAGTTCTTC. The V call is TRBV29-1, the J call TRBJ2-1; 8 nucleotides line up with TRBD2. The V and J ends lost 7 bases and 7 bases, in that order; junction bases with no gene match: 6. Germline CDR1 and CDR2: SQVTM and ANQGSEA. This CDR3 comprises 12 residues.

This clonotype was seen a handful of times. The genes are TRBV29-1 and TRBJ1-2, with TRBD1 identical over 7 bases. After removal of 3 bases from V and 2 bases from J, the junction contained 3 bases not matched to a gene. The CDR3 sequence is 13 residues long. The germline V gene has CDR1 SQVTM and CDR2 ANQGSEA. The DNA of the CDR3 is TGCAGCGTTGAGGACAGGACCAACTATGGCTACACCTTC. Translation: CSVEDRTNYGYTF.

This clonotype came up many times. This rearrangement joins TRBV6-2 or TRBV6-3 to TRBJ1-1; D uncertain. Germline V CDR1 and CDR2: MNHEY, SVGEGT. This CDR3 region has 15 residues. V lost 7 bases and J 4 bases, leaving 19 bases between the germline ends. The CDR3 reads CASTRVSPLVTEAFF. CDR3 DNA sequence: TGTGCCAGCACCCGGGTCAGCCCATTAGTCACTGAAGCTTTCTTT.

This clonotype was seen more than once but under ten times. The chain couples TRBV11-2 to TRBJ1-2; TRBD1 might be the D (5 bases). The V gene's germline CDR1 is SGHAT and CDR2 FQNNGV. The CDR3 contains 14 residues. Trimming cost V 7 bases and J 7 bases, with 19 bases left between them. CDR3 in DNA: TGTGCCAGCAATACGGGCAGGGAAAGGACTGGCTACACCTTC. Translated: CASNTGRERTGYTF. Complete variable domain (other parts from reference TRBV11-2 and TRBJ1-2): EAGVAQSPRYKIIEKRQSVAFWCNPISGHATLYWYQQILGQGPKLLIQFQNNGVVDDSQLPKDRFSAERLKGVDSTLKIQPAKLEDSAVYLCASNTGRERTGYTFGSGTRLTVV.

This clonotype was seen only a few times. The chain recombines TRBV11-1 with TRBJ1-1; D may be TRBD1 (6 bases). The V gene's germline CDR1 is SGHAT and CDR2 FQDESV (reference sequence). V shed 0 bases and J shed 1 base, with 18 bases lying between them. The CDR3 has 18 amino acids. The CDR3 bases are TGTGCCAGCAGCTTAGCAAGTGTAGGGACACCCCGGAACACTGAAGCTTTCTTT. Protein product: CASSLASVGTPRNTEAFF.

This clonotype was observed at least ten times. The genes are TRBV12-3 or TRBV12-4 and TRBJ2-1, with 10 bases lining up with TRBD2. V dropped 7 bases and J dropped 4; count of bases not matched to a gene: 4. This CDR3 region has 14 residues. CDR3 sequence (DNA): TGTGCCAGCACCCGAGCGGGGGGGTACAATGAGCAGTTCTTC. Protein product: CASTRAGGYNEQFF.

This clonotype came up a few times. In DNA, the CDR3 is TGTGCCAGCATCAAGAAGGGGGAGATTAACACTGAAGCTTTCTTT. Amino acid sequence: CASIKKGEINTEAFF. The V and J genes are TRBV6-1 and TRBJ1-1, with a weak D call TRBD1 (6 bases). This CDR3 spans 15 amino acids. Trimming took 7 bases from V and 2 from J, leaving 17 bases between them. Germline loops: CDR1 MNHNS, CDR2 SASEGT.